A single T cell receptor (beta chain) is shown here with its context. The antigen is unknown. This entry comes from a study of PD-1 blockade in classical Hodgkin lymphoma. Study at large: Administration of nivolumab to patients was at 3 mg/kg intravenously every 2 weeks.

Assay: immunoSEQ multiplex PCR; the TCRdb copy retains only in-frame clones and omits some. This table holds several thousand clones, 70% to 80% found once. Following autologous stem cell transplantation, relapse occurred in every patient, and exposure to brentuximab vedotin varied. Using magnetic negative selection, the CD4+ T cells were separated out of thawed PBMCs. Findings of the study overall: Relapsed/refractory patients reportedly had lower baseline diversity than newly diagnosed patients. Complete responders possessed baseline diversity comparable to newly diagnosed patients.

This clonotype originated in a human donor with classical Hodgkin lymphoma. The sample consisted of CD4+ T cells from blood, taken at baseline.

The CDR3 nucleotides are TGTGCCAGCAGCCCGCGGGAGGGCCGGTACAATGAGCAGTTCTTC. It yields the protein CASSPREGRYNEQFF. The rearrangement uses TRBV7-8 and TRBJ2-1; the match to TRBD2 covers 9 bases. This CDR3 is built from 15 residues. Per the germline V gene, CDR1 is SGHVS and CDR2 is FQNEAQ. The V and J ends lost 5 bases and 4 bases, in that order; junction bases with no gene match: 6.